The clone carrying this T cell receptor (beta chain) has more than one count but fewer than ten. Its antigen is currently unknown. Isolation of CD4+ T cells took place after 10 to 11 days of culture. Nobody among the vaccine recipients had prior SARS-CoV-2 infection (nucleocapsid antibodies were negative). The data derive from a study of vaccination effects on CD4 cells after COVID-19. Study conclusions and caveats: Late in the post-vaccination period, infection-induced and vaccine-induced clones underwent marked clonal contraction.

The assay was immunoSEQ multiplex PCR, and TCRdb's table has in-frame clones only and misses some. Altogether around 27,000 clones are present, approximately 60% being singletons, with the ten largest covering 9% to 10%. Germline V gene data show CDR1 as MNHNS and CDR2 as SASEGT. V was shortened by 6 bases and J by 4 bases, with 12 bases between the two germline ends. The CDR3 runs 14 residues. The J gene is TRBJ2-2, the V gene TRBV6-1, with a weak D call TRBD1 (5 bases). The origin of this receptor is a human donor who received a COVID-19 vaccine. The sequences come from CD4+ T cells from PBMCs cultured without peptide, collected before COVID-19 vaccination. The CDR3 DNA follows: TGTGCCAGCAGACAAAGACAGAGCACCGGGGAGCTGTTTTTT. Translated: CASRQRQSTGELFF.